The 21 T cell receptor beta chains below come from one sample, sequenced in a study of shared clonotypes between healthy human individuals. In the naive CD8 group, cells lacked CD45RO and were positively selected for CCR7, so terminally differentiated effector memory CD45RA+ cells were left out. The repertoire was sequenced with immunoSEQ multiplex PCR; TCRdb's copy has only in-frame clones and lacks some. The table shows hundreds of thousands of clones, with about 96% occurring only once. Sample: naive CD8+ T cells sorted from blood. These receptors originate from a woman aged 25 to 39 in good health.

The V and J genes are TRBV6-5 and TRBJ1-1; D is perhaps TRBD1 (5 bases). V was shortened by 7 bases and J by 1 base, with 16 bases between the two germline ends. This CDR3 comprises 15 residues. CDR1 and CDR2 from the germline V gene are MNHEY and SVGAGI. The CDR3 sequence is CASNVGPTGNTEAFF. CDR3 in DNA: TGTGCCAGCAACGTGGGACCGACGGGGAACACTGAAGCTTTCTTT.

The rearrangement links TRBV29-1 to TRBJ1-2, with D possibly matching TRBD1 (6 bases). Per the germline V gene, CDR1 is SQVTM and CDR2 is ANQGSEA. The length of the CDR3 is 12 residues. Trimming took off 8 bases at V and 3 bases at J, with 13 bases between the two ends. The DNA for the CDR3 is TGCAGCCTCGGACAGCGGGACTATGGCTACACCTTC. Protein: CSLGQRDYGYTF. Combining the CDR3 with reference TRBV29-1 and TRBJ1-2 gives the whole variable domain SAVISQKPSRDICQRGTSLTIQCQVDSQVTMMFWYRQQPGQSLTLIATANQGSEATYESGFVIDKFPISRPNLTFSTLTVSNMSPEDSSIYLCSLGQRDYGYTFGSGTRLTVV.

Remarks on this clone: Other DNA sequences in the sample encode the same CDR3. The CDR3 region has the DNA TGCGCCAGCAGCTTGGGGACGGTTTACGAGCAGTACTTC. Translating it yields CASSLGTVYEQYF. The chain has TRBV5-1 and TRBJ2-7, with D hard to call. The CDR3 loop spans 13 amino acids. Germline V gene sequence: CDR1 SGHRS, CDR2 YFSETQ. V dropped 0 bases and J dropped 4 bases, with 8 bases sitting between them.

The chain links TRBV30 to TRBJ2-7; 7 nucleotides align to TRBD2. Germline V gene sequence: CDR1 GTSNPN, CDR2 SVGIG (reference sequence). This CDR3 contains 15 residues. The V and J ends lost 2 bases and 0 bases, in that order; junction bases with no gene match: 7. CDR3 region: CAWSLNGRPSYEQYF. The CDR3 nucleotides are TGTGCCTGGAGTTTGAACGGGAGGCCCTCCTACGAGCAGTACTTC.

This clone has only one observation. This chain uses TRBV27 with TRBJ2-5; 7 bases fit TRBD2. This CDR3 spans 16 amino acids. The J segment lost 4 bases and the V segment lost 4 bases, leaving 12 bases of the junction unmatched. Germline V gene data show CDR1 as MNHEY and CDR2 as SMNVEV (reference sequence). The chain's CDR3 is CASSSLGRVGAETQYF. The DNA for the CDR3 is TGTGCCAGCAGTTCCCTGGGGAGGGTGGGTGCAGAGACCCAGTACTTC.

The chain couples TRBV5-5 to TRBJ2-7, with D possibly TRBD2 on 6 matching bases. Germline V gives CDR1 SGHKS, CDR2 YYEKEE (reference sequence). This CDR3 is 15 amino acids long. Between the trimmed V and J ends, which lost 3 bases and 3 bases, there was a span of 16 bases. CDR3 coding DNA: TGTGCCAGCAGCTCTAAAACGGCGGGAAACTACGAGCAGTACTTC. Amino acid sequence: CASSSKTAGNYEQYF.

The chain recombines TRBV9 with TRBJ1-1; D possibly corresponds to TRBD1 (5 bases). The CDR3 is 16 amino acids. Trimming removed 1 base at V and 5 bases at J, with 18 bases between. Germline CDR1 reads SGDLS; CDR2 reads YYNGEE. The CDR3 DNA sequence: TGTGCCAGCAGCGTATGGTCGGCAGGGTCGAGAACTGAAGCTTTCTTT. This encodes CASSVWSAGSRTEAFF.

This clone was observed a single time. The V and J genes are TRBV6-5 and TRBJ1-2; D is uncertain. Germline V lookup: CDR1 MNHEY, CDR2 SVGAGI. CDR3 length equals 15 residues. V was pared by 2 bases and J by 2 bases, with 12 bases between. CDR3 sequence (DNA): TGTGCCAGCAGTTACGTAGAGGGCTTAAACTATGGCTACACCTTC. It is translated as CASSYVEGLNYGYTF.

The V and J genes are TRBV7-2 and TRBJ2-7; D might be TRBD2 (6 bases). Germline V gives CDR1 SGHTA, CDR2 FQGNSA. The germline V and J ends were trimmed by 4 bases and 1 base, with 23 bases remaining between them. This CDR3 is 18 amino acids long. CDR3 in amino acids: CASSSHPTGEEGSYEQYF. CDR3 nucleotides: TGTGCCAGCAGCTCCCACCCTACCGGGGAGGAAGGGTCCTACGAGCAGTACTTC.

Concerning this clone: The sample holds other DNA sequences that translate to the same CDR3. The chain has TRBV29-1 and TRBJ2-1; D unclear. This CDR3 has 12 residues. Germline assignment: CDR1 SQVTM and CDR2 ANQGSEA. The ends were cut back, 1 base at V and 3 bases at J, with 4 bases in the middle. CDR3 coding DNA: TGCAGCGTTGAAGGTCTCTACAATGAGCAGTTCTTC. It translates to CSVEGLYNEQFF.

This chain connects TRBV19 to TRBJ1-1; weak D call: TRBD1 (5 bases). Trimming removed 4 bases at V and 6 bases at J, with 9 bases between. Germline-derived CDR1 and CDR2 are LNHDA and SQIVND (reference sequence). This CDR3 spans 12 amino acids. The CDR3 DNA sequence: TGTGCCAGTAGTACTCGGGGGTCTGAAGCTTTCTTT. This translates into CASSTRGSEAFF.

The chain uses TRBV5-1 and TRBJ2-1, with D perhaps TRBD2 (6 bases). The V end lost 6 bases, the J end lost 7 bases, and 20 bases lay between the germline ends. CDR1 and CDR2 from the germline V gene are SGHRS and YFSETQ. The CDR3 is 15 residues long. For the CDR3, the DNA is TGCGCCAGCATGGAGGGCTCGGGGGATGTAAATGAGCAGTTCTTC. It codes for CASMEGSGDVNEQFF.

As concerns this clone: Other nucleotide sequences from this sample produce the same CDR3. V is TRBV27 and J is TRBJ2-1; weak D call: TRBD1 (5 bases). V was cut by 3 bases and J by 7 bases, with 7 bases left in between. Germline values: CDR1 MNHEY, CDR2 SMNVEV (reference sequence). This CDR3 is 12 amino acids long. DNA for the CDR3: TGTGCCAGCAGTTTTAGGGGAAATGAGCAGTTCTTC. This sequence encodes CASSFRGNEQFF.

CDR3 coding DNA: TGCGCCAGCAGCCAAGGAATCGGCGGGGCTCGCTCCTACGAGCAGTACTTC. This translates into CASSQGIGGARSYEQYF. This chain uses TRBV4-1 with TRBJ2-7; TRBD2 is a possible D gene (6 bases). The germline V gene encodes CDR1 MGHRA and CDR2 YSYEKL. Trimming took off 1 base at V and 0 bases at J, with 16 bases between the two ends. This CDR3 has 17 amino acids.

The chain couples TRBV29-1 to TRBJ2-7; 7 bases fit TRBD1. V lost 2 bases and J lost 5; bases outside the gene matches: 6. CDR1 is SQVTM, CDR2 ANQGSEA, per germline. There are 13 residues in the CDR3. The CDR3 loop is CSVETGVRHEQYF. The CDR3 region has the DNA TGCAGCGTTGAAACAGGGGTCCGTCACGAGCAGTACTTC.

The chain uses TRBV25-1 and TRBJ1-2; 10 nucleotides align to TRBD1. Germline trimming cut 2 bases from V and 7 bases from J; bases unmatched to any gene: 4. CDR1 and CDR2 (germline): MGHDK, SYGVNS. The CDR3 covers 14 residues. The CDR3: CASSEGTGVVGYTF. The CDR3 coding sequence is TGTGCCAGCAGTGAAGGGACAGGGGTGGTTGGCTACACCTTC.

The chain couples TRBV4-1 to TRBJ2-2, with D uncertain. Between the trimmed V and J ends, which lost 0 bases and 0 bases, there was a span of 14 bases. The CDR3 spans 18 residues. Germline V gene sequence: CDR1 MGHRA, CDR2 YSYEKL. CDR3 sequence reads: CASSQDPERLTNTGELFF. CDR3 DNA: TGCGCCAGCAGCCAAGATCCTGAACGGTTAACGAACACCGGGGAGCTGTTTTTT.

This chain joins TRBV11-3 and TRBJ2-2; D is uncertain. Trimming took off 5 bases at V and 7 bases at J, with 11 bases between the two ends. Per the germline V gene, CDR1 is SGHNT and CDR2 is YENEEA. The CDR3 runs to 13 residues. CDR3 in DNA: TGTGCCAGCAGCCAGTGGGCTAACGGGGAGCTGTTTTTT. Protein sequence: CASSQWANGELFF.

The rearrangement uses TRBV7-2 and TRBJ2-7; D remains unclear. Per the germline V gene, CDR1 is SGHTA and CDR2 is FQGNSA. V was trimmed by 2 bases and J by 2 bases, leaving 10 bases between them. This CDR3 is built from 14 residues. The CDR3 is CASSLSLGTYEQYF. The CDR3 DNA reads as TGTGCCAGCAGCTTAAGTCTAGGGACCTACGAGCAGTACTTC.

The gene calls are TRBV2 and TRBJ2-3; TRBD1 might be the D (6 bases). Germline lookup yields CDR1 SNHLY and CDR2 FYNNEI. The length of the CDR3 is 14 residues. V was pared by 11 bases and J by 3 bases, with 18 bases between. The CDR3 DNA sequence: TGTGCCGGGGAACAGGGAGTGAGGACAGATACGCAGTATTTT. This gives the protein CAGEQGVRTDTQYF.

The chain couples TRBV6-5 to TRBJ2-3; 8 bases align to TRBD2. The CDR3 is made up of 15 amino acids. The junction had 8 bases not matched to a gene; V was cut back by 5 bases and J by 4 bases. Germline CDR1 reads MNHEY; CDR2 reads SVGAGI. In DNA, the CDR3 is TGTGCCAGCAGTAAGGGACTAGAGAGCCCAGATACGCAGTATTTT. Its protein product is CASSKGLESPDTQYF.